This T cell receptor (beta chain) comes out of a study of T cell responses to AZD1222 COVID-19 vaccine. Study conclusions and caveats: Just a handful of AZD1222 recipients were seropositive at baseline. Every sample of the repertoires postdated the peak T cell response. Mostly white British, mostly female donors; authors suggested clonal diversity may be underestimated.

Trimming removed 2 bases from V and 2 bases from J; junction bases left unmatched: 11. Germline lookup yields CDR1 SGHRS and CDR2 YFSETQ. CDR3 length: 18 amino acids. This clone was seen only a few times. The target antigen is unknown. The data were produced by immunoSEQ multiplex PCR, yet TCRdb's version contains in-frame clones alone and is incomplete. The sample lists some 110,000 clones; roughly nine tenths were seen once. This chain uses TRBV5-1 with TRBJ2-3; 10 nucleotides agree with TRBD2. Sequencing used peripheral blood, obtained 28 days after the second AZD1222 dose. The source of this sequence is an adult who received the AZD1222 COVID-19 vaccine. The CDR3 sequence: CASSLEPLAGANTDTQYF. The DNA of the CDR3 is TGCGCCAGCAGCTTAGAACCCCTAGCGGGAGCCAACACAGATACGCAGTATTTT.